Presented here are 25 T cell receptor beta chains from one specimen sequenced in a study of CD8+ T cells in alopecia areata. The sequencing template was cDNA reverse transcribed from extracted RNA. Only in-frame clones appear in the TCRdb table, and some are missing; sequencing was by immunoSEQ multiplex PCR. The sample records some 200,000 clones, approximately 59% being singletons. The sample was CD4+ T cells sorted from blood, taken at week 0. The receptors here all came from a human donor with alopecia areata.

The V and J genes are TRBV11-2 and TRBJ2-7, with 8 positions matching TRBD1. Germline-derived CDR1 and CDR2 are SGHAT and FQNNGV. Trimming took 5 bases from V and 5 from J; bases not matched to a gene: 8. CDR3 length: 14 amino acids. CDR3 bases: TGTGCCAGCAGCCCACTCACGGACAGGGACGAGCAGTACTTC. Residues: CASSPLTDRDEQYF.

The V call is TRBV9, the J call TRBJ1-2, with a tentative D call TRBD1 (6 bases). The V end was cut by 2 bases, the J end by 2 bases, with 10 bases between. From germline, CDR1 is SGDLS and CDR2 YYNGEE. This CDR3 is 14 amino acids long. The CDR3 loop reads CASSVIRGNYGYTF. The CDR3 DNA follows: TGTGCCAGCAGCGTGATTAGGGGGAACTATGGCTACACCTTC.

The rearrangement links TRBV7-9 to TRBJ2-1; D possibly corresponds to TRBD2 (6 bases). The length of the CDR3 is 15 residues. CDR1 and CDR2 (germline): SEHNR, FQNEAQ (reference sequence). Between the trimmed V and J ends, which lost 5 bases and 9 bases, there was a span of 20 bases. Here the CDR3 DNA reads TGTGCCAGCAGCCTACGCGGGGCTAGGGTAGGTGAGCAGTTCTTC. This encodes CASSLRGARVGEQFF.

For the CDR3, the DNA is TGTGCCAGCAGCCAAGACGGCGGGGCCGCCTACAATGAGCAGTTCTTC. It translates to CASSQDGGAAYNEQFF. The rearrangement joins TRBV4-2 to TRBJ2-1; tentative D call: TRBD2 (6 bases). This CDR3 is 16 amino acids long. Germline V lookup: CDR1 LGHNA, CDR2 YNFKEQ. Between the trimmed V and J ends, which lost 0 bases and 2 bases, there was a span of 11 bases.

CDR3 sequence reads: CAWRIQGGDTGELFF. The CDR3 nucleotides read TGTGCCTGGAGGATACAGGGTGGGGACACCGGGGAGCTGTTTTTT. J is TRBJ2-2 and V is TRBV30; weak D call: TRBD1 (6 bases). The V and J ends lost 3 bases and 3 bases respectively, with 14 bases between them. The CDR3 has 15 amino acids. Germline values: CDR1 GTSNPN, CDR2 SVGIG (reference sequence).

This clone turned up a few times. The V gene is TRBV2, the J gene TRBJ2-7, with D perhaps TRBD1 or TRBD2 (5 bases each). Trimming removed 6 bases from V and 0 bases from J, with 18 bases in between. The CDR3 sequence is 16 residues long. Germline CDR1 SNHLY, CDR2 FYNNEI. CDR3 in DNA: TGTGCCAGCAGGAGGGGTGGACGTGGAAGCTCCTACGAGCAGTACTTC. Encoded protein: CASRRGGRGSSYEQYF.

This clone was counted between two and nine times. The chain carries TRBV21-1 and TRBJ1-5. TRBV21-1 is recorded as a pseudogene. This CDR3 spans 17 amino acids. The CDR3 here is CASSSPREVYSNQPQHF. CDR3 DNA sequence: TGTGCCAGCAGCTCCCCGCGTGAAGTCTATAGCAATCAGCCCCAGCATTTT.

The chain has TRBV5-6 and TRBJ2-6; no reliable D call. The length of the CDR3 is 13 residues. The germline gives CDR1 SGHDT, CDR2 YYEEEE. Between the trimmed V and J ends, which lost 1 base and 3 bases, there was a span of 2 bases. The CDR3: CASSLLGANVLTF. The CDR3 nucleotides read TGTGCCAGCAGCTTGCTTGGGGCCAACGTCCTGACTTTC.

This chain joins TRBV30 and TRBJ1-1; unclear D gene. Deletions cut 6 bases from V and 13 bases from J, with 18 bases between. This CDR3 spans 11 amino acids. CDR1 is GTSNPN, CDR2 SVGIG, per germline (reference sequence). The CDR3 nucleotides read TGTGCCTGTACCCTCGGGCCTTTGGGTTTCTTT. It encodes CACTLGPLGFF.

V is TRBV15 and J is TRBJ1-2, with D uncertain. Germline CDR1 reads LNHNV; CDR2 reads YYDKDF (reference sequence). Deletions cut 0 bases from V and 0 bases from J, with 11 bases between. CDR3 length: 16 amino acids. CDR3 sequence: CATSRDPHASNYGYTF. DNA for the CDR3: TGTGCCACCAGCAGAGACCCTCATGCGTCTAACTATGGCTACACCTTC.

The chain couples TRBV5-1 to TRBJ2-2; 8 nucleotides line up with TRBD1. The CDR3 is 15 amino acids. V trimming: 3 bases; J trimming: 1 base; junction bases outside the gene matches: 2. Germline CDR1 SGHRS, CDR2 YFSETQ. Here the CDR3 reads CASSSDRGNTGELFF. The CDR3 DNA sequence: TGCGCCAGCAGCTCCGACAGGGGGAACACCGGGGAGCTGTTTTTT.

The chain couples TRBV21-1 to TRBJ2-3. TRBV21-1 is tagged as a pseudogene. The CDR3 consists of 14 residues. The CDR3 nucleotides are TGTGCCAGCAGCAAAAAGGGGGGTGGTGATACGCAGTATTTT. Its translation is CASSKKGGGDTQYF.

The chain recombines TRBV30 with TRBJ1-6; D is possibly TRBD1 (6 bases). Trimming took off 7 bases at V and 5 bases at J, with 12 bases between the two ends. The germline V gene encodes CDR1 GTSNPN and CDR2 SVGIG (reference sequence). The CDR3 length is 13 residues. As DNA, the CDR3 is TGTGCCTTAACCGGGACAAATAATTCACCCCTCCACTTT. Its protein is CALTGTNNSPLHF.

The chain couples TRBV25-1 to TRBJ2-7; 7 nucleotides align to TRBD1. The CDR3 is made up of 14 amino acids. V lost 3 bases to trimming and J lost 0 bases; unmatched junction nucleotides: 2. In germline, CDR1 is MGHDK, CDR2 SYGVNS. CDR3 DNA: TGTGCCAGCAGTGACAGGGGGAGCTCCTACGAGCAGTACTTC. This translates into CASSDRGSSYEQYF.

The V gene is TRBV9, the J gene TRBJ1-3; TRBD1 aligns across 7 bases. The CDR3 is 16 amino acids. Germline CDR1 reads SGDLS; CDR2 reads YYNGEE. The V gene end was trimmed by 0 bases and the J gene end by 2 bases; junction bases not matched to a gene: 5. The CDR3: CASSVGEGAAGNTIYF. Here the CDR3 DNA reads TGTGCCAGCAGCGTAGGAGAGGGGGCCGCTGGAAACACCATATATTTT.

As to this clone: Other DNA sequences in this sample translate to the same CDR3. The chain employs TRBV6-1 and TRBJ1-1, with D maybe TRBD1 (5 bases). The V gene lost 2 bases and the J gene lost 5 bases, with 9 bases spanning the gap. CDR1 and CDR2 from the germline V gene are MNHNS and SASEGT. The CDR3 is 13 amino acids. The CDR3 region is CASSEQGATEAFF. The CDR3 DNA sequence: TGTGCCAGCAGTGAACAGGGTGCTACTGAAGCTTTCTTT.

With respect to this clone: The sample holds other DNA sequences that translate to the same CDR3. The J gene is TRBJ2-7, the V gene TRBV5-1, with no clear D. CDR1 is SGHRS, CDR2 YFSETQ, per germline. V gave up 0 bases and J gave up 2 bases, with 6 bases separating them. The CDR3 is 13 amino acids. The CDR3 loop is CASSLAGTYEQYF. The CDR3 coding sequence is TGCGCCAGCAGCTTGGCAGGAACCTACGAGCAGTACTTC.

J is TRBJ2-7 and V is TRBV6-1, with D perhaps TRBD1 (5 bases). The CDR3 runs to 16 residues. The germline V gene has CDR1 MNHNS and CDR2 SASEGT. V dropped 1 base and J dropped 2 bases, with 15 bases sitting between them. CDR3 sequence (DNA): TGTGCCAGCAGTGAAGATGGCAGGGTATTGACCTACGAGCAGTACTTC. This codes for CASSEDGRVLTYEQYF.

The chain links TRBV29-1 to TRBJ2-1; D possibly corresponds to TRBD1 (6 bases). The CDR3 is 14 residues long. Germline V gene sequence: CDR1 SQVTM, CDR2 ANQGSEA. Trimming took off 6 bases at V and 2 bases at J, with 14 bases between the two ends. The CDR3 is CSVRGTGTYNEQFF. CDR3 nucleotide sequence: TGCAGCGTCCGTGGAACAGGGACCTACAATGAGCAGTTCTTC.

J is TRBJ1-5 and V is TRBV30; D is possibly TRBD1 (5 bases). This CDR3 is built from 13 residues. V lost 3 bases and J 7 bases, leaving 13 bases between the germline ends. CDR1 GTSNPN and CDR2 SVGIG come from the germline V gene (reference sequence). The CDR3 coding sequence is TGTGCCTGGAGCCAACAGGAGGGCCAGCCCCAGCATTTT. It is translated as CAWSQQEGQPQHF.

The V call is TRBV5-6, the J call TRBJ1-1, with no clear D. The CDR3 length is 13 residues. V dropped 1 base and J dropped 5 bases, with 9 bases sitting between them. Germline assignment: CDR1 SGHDT and CDR2 YYEEEE. CDR3 region: CASSLRQRTEAFF. CDR3 nucleotides: TGTGCCAGCAGCTTGAGGCAGCGGACTGAAGCTTTCTTT.

The chain is built from TRBV9 and TRBJ2-5; TRBD1 matches at 7 bases. The germline CDR1 and CDR2 sequences are SGDLS and YYNGEE. CDR3 length: 14 amino acids. With 5 bases clipped from V and 5 bases from J, the junction kept 9 bases outside the gene matches. The CDR3 region is CASSPRTGSETQYF. The CDR3 DNA follows: TGTGCCAGCAGTCCTCGGACAGGATCGGAGACCCAGTACTTC.

This chain links TRBV30 with TRBJ1-4, with 10 bases identical to TRBD1. J lost 12 bases, V lost 3 bases, and 13 bases had no gene match. Germline V lookup: CDR1 GTSNPN, CDR2 SVGIG (reference sequence). The CDR3 is made up of 15 amino acids. CDR3 nucleotide sequence: TGTGCCTGGAGAATAGGGACAGGGGAGAGGGCACAACTGTTTTTT. Its translation: CAWRIGTGERAQLFF.

This sequence joins TRBV25-1 and TRBJ2-1; 10 bases are shared with TRBD2. Germline lookup yields CDR1 MGHDK and CDR2 SYGVNS. This CDR3 region has 16 residues. With 6 bases clipped from V and 5 bases from J, the junction kept 10 bases outside the gene matches. The CDR3 loop reads CASRGPRLAGDNEQFF. The CDR3, as DNA: TGTGCCAGCAGGGGCCCTCGGCTAGCGGGGGACAATGAGCAGTTCTTC.

The chain has TRBV2 and TRBJ2-3, with 14 bases matching TRBD2. This CDR3 contains 17 residues. The V segment lost 5 bases and the J segment 4 bases; nucleotides outside the gene matches: 8. Germline V lookup: CDR1 SNHLY, CDR2 FYNNEI. The CDR3 DNA reads TGTGCCAGCAGTTCTTCCGGGACTAGCGGGGGTGCAGATACGCAGTATTTT. Its protein is CASSSSGTSGGADTQYF. Drawing the rest from reference TRBV2 and TRBJ2-3, the complete variable domain is EPEVTQTPSHQVTQMGQEVILRCVPISNHLYFYWYRQILGQKVEFLVSFYNNEISEKSEIFDDQFSVERPDGSNFTLKIRSTKLEDSAMYFCASSSSGTSGGADTQYFGPGTRLTVL.